The rows below give T cell receptor beta chains drawn from one sample of a study of blood T cell repertoires in COVID-19. This table comes from immunoSEQ multiplex PCR, and its TCRdb copy is limited to in-frame clones, with some not included. Counted here are about 150,000 clones, around 84% occurring once; the ten biggest clones make up around 6.7%. What was sequenced was peripheral blood. Receptor source: a woman aged 45-60 years in a cohort sampled during active or convalescent COVID-19. Each CDR3 is given with its conserved first and last residue.

J gene: TRBJ1-1; CDR3 length: 12; V gene: TRBV12-3/TRBV12-4; CDR3 protein: CASSFTGTEAFF
J gene: TRBJ1-6; CDR3 length: 16; V gene: TRBV3-1/TRBV3-2; CDR3 protein: CASRLESGSYNSPLHF
J gene: TRBJ1-1; CDR3 length: 15; V gene: TRBV21-1; CDR3 protein: CASSKDRWQNTEAFF
J gene: TRBJ2-3; CDR3 length: 16; V gene: TRBV9; CDR3 protein: CASSVATPTLTDTQYF
J gene: TRBJ1-5; CDR3 length: 17; V gene: TRBV5-5; CDR3 protein: CASNSAPPFEGEQPQHF
J gene: TRBJ2-3; CDR3 length: 15; V gene: TRBV4-1; CDR3 protein: CASSRLGLASDTQYF
J gene: TRBJ1-1; CDR3 length: 15; V gene: TRBV2; CDR3 protein: CASSESSAEYTEAFF
J gene: TRBJ2-1; CDR3 length: 19; V gene: TRBV4-1; CDR3 protein: CASSPRGTSGGSSYNEQFF
J gene: TRBJ1-3; CDR3 length: 16; V gene: TRBV5-1; CDR3 protein: CASSLGAGGSGNTIYF
J gene: TRBJ2-7; CDR3 length: 13; V gene: TRBV4-2; CDR3 protein: CATTGQGYNEQYF
J gene: TRBJ2-7; CDR3 length: 15; V gene: TRBV27; CDR3 protein: CASSPQGLAGYEQYF
J gene: TRBJ2-7; CDR3 length: 17; V gene: TRBV7-2; CDR3 protein: CASSQTARLARSREQYF
J gene: TRBJ2-5; CDR3 length: 16; V gene: TRBV18; CDR3 protein: CASSPPTSGGGETQYF
J gene: TRBJ2-2; CDR3 length: 14; V gene: TRBV29-1; CDR3 protein: CSVATGAGTGELFF
J gene: TRBJ1-5; CDR3 length: 13; V gene: TRBV12-3/TRBV12-4; CDR3 protein: CASSLGGLQPQHF
J gene: TRBJ1-6; CDR3 length: 12; V gene: TRBV14; CDR3 protein: CASSQQGAPLHF
J gene: TRBJ1-3; CDR3 length: 17; V gene: TRBV5-6; CDR3 protein: CASSLKGQPISGNTIYF